What follows are 15 T cell receptor beta chains derived from one specimen sequenced in a study of blood T cell repertoires in COVID-19. The method was immunoSEQ multiplex PCR; TCRdb's version includes in-frame clones alone and lacks a portion of them. The sample lists a few hundred thousand clones; roughly 87% were seen once. Sequencing input: peripheral blood. Every receptor here comes from a man between 18 and 35 years old with active or convalescent COVID-19.

The V call is TRBV7-9, the J call TRBJ2-7; 8 bases are a match to TRBD2. Germline loops: CDR1 SEHNR, CDR2 FQNEAQ (reference sequence). The CDR3 is made up of 15 amino acids. The trim removed 1 base at V and 3 bases at J, leaving 5 bases unmatched. The CDR3 protein is CASSLGSGGIYEQYF. CDR3 sequence (DNA): TGTGCCAGCAGCTTAGGGTCGGGGGGGATCTACGAGCAGTACTTC.

There are a few counts of this clone. The chain has TRBV19 and TRBJ1-5; D not certain. The length of the CDR3 is 14 residues. Trimming left V 8 bases short and J 4 bases short, with 15 bases between. Germline V CDR1 and CDR2: LNHDA, SQIVND (reference sequence). CDR3 nucleotide sequence: TGTGCCAGTTGTACGGGGATCTCAAATCAGCCCCAGCATTTT. The encoded protein is CASCTGISNQPQHF.

J is TRBJ2-5 and V is TRBV5-6, with 11 positions matching TRBD2. V lost 1 base to trimming and J lost 0 bases; unmatched junction nucleotides: 2. The germline V gene has CDR1 SGHDT and CDR2 YYEEEE. The CDR3 runs 16 residues. The CDR3 protein is CASSLPTSGDQETQYF. Here the CDR3 DNA reads TGTGCCAGCAGCTTGCCGACTAGCGGGGACCAAGAGACCCAGTACTTC.

This clone was recorded a few times. The chain combines TRBV5-1 with TRBJ1-2, with 7 bases identical to TRBD1. This CDR3 has 15 amino acids. J was trimmed by 0 bases and V by 0 bases; bases with no gene match: 2. Germline V lookup: CDR1 SGHRS, CDR2 YFSETQ. DNA of the CDR3: TGCGCCAGCAGCTTGGGGGACAGCACTAACTATGGCTACACCTTC. It codes for CASSLGDSTNYGYTF.

Only one count was recorded for this clone. The chain employs TRBV2 and TRBJ2-7; TRBD1 agrees at 10 bases. V was clipped by 8 bases and J by 3 bases; unmatched bases: 4. Germline CDR1 SNHLY, CDR2 FYNNEI. The CDR3 has 13 residues. This CDR3 is CASGGDRGYEQYF. In DNA form, the CDR3 reads TGTGCCAGCGGAGGGGACAGGGGCTACGAGCAGTACTTC. Combining the CDR3 with reference TRBV2 and TRBJ2-7 gives the whole variable domain EPEVTQTPSHQVTQMGQEVILRCVPISNHLYFYWYRQILGQKVEFLVSFYNNEISEKSEIFDDQFSVERPDGSNFTLKIRSTKLEDSAMYFCASGGDRGYEQYFGPGTRLTVT.

The genes are TRBV3-1 (or the pseudogene TRBV3-2) and TRBJ1-1; maybe TRBD1 (5 bases). This CDR3 region has 14 residues. Trimming left V 4 bases short and J 0 bases short, with 9 bases between. The germline CDR1 and CDR2 sequences are LGHDT and YNNKEL (reference sequence). This CDR3 reads CASSLREVNTEAFF. DNA of the CDR3: TGTGCCAGCAGCCTCAGGGAAGTGAACACTGAAGCTTTCTTT.

The V and J genes are TRBV7-9 and TRBJ2-3, with a possible D match to TRBD2 (6 bases). CDR3 size: 16 residues. V shed 5 bases and J shed 2 bases, with 17 bases lying between them. The germline CDR1 and CDR2 sequences are SEHNR and FQNEAQ (reference sequence). The CDR3 DNA is TGTGCCAGCAGCCCAGCGGGTCGAGAGCACACAGATACGCAGTATTTT. It yields the protein CASSPAGREHTDTQYF.

The V call is TRBV11-2, the J call TRBJ2-1, with 9 bases matching TRBD1. Trimming took 2 bases from V and 12 from J; bases not matched to a gene: 2. The CDR3 is 12 amino acids. Germline lookup yields CDR1 SGHAT and CDR2 FQNNGV. The CDR3, as DNA: TGTGCCAGCAGCTTAATGGGACAGGGGCAGTTCTTC. This sequence encodes CASSLMGQGQFF.

The chain links TRBV9 to TRBJ1-1; 7 bases are shared with TRBD1. This CDR3 has 14 residues. V was pared by 0 bases and J by 5 bases, with 4 bases of the junction left unmatched. Germline assignment: CDR1 SGDLS and CDR2 YYNGEE. The CDR3 is CASSVGQGYTEAFF. CDR3 sequence (DNA): TGTGCCAGCAGCGTAGGACAGGGATATACTGAAGCTTTCTTT. The entire variable domain, with the rest obtained from reference TRBV9 and TRBJ1-1, is as follows: DSGVTQTPKHLITATGQRVTLRCSPRSGDLSVYWYQQSLDQGLQFLIQYYNGEERAKGNILERFSAQQFPDLHSELNLSSLELGDSALYFCASSVGQGYTEAFFGQGTRLTVV.

The rearrangement joins TRBV6-5 to TRBJ1-1; tentative D call: TRBD1 (5 bases). The V end was cut by 6 bases, the J end by 1 base, with 15 bases between. The length of the CDR3 is 15 residues. Germline V gene sequence: CDR1 MNHEY, CDR2 SVGAGI. DNA of the CDR3: TGTGCCAGCAGGCCTAGGGCAGGGCCGAACACTGAAGCTTTCTTT. Its translation: CASRPRAGPNTEAFF.

The CDR3 sequence: CAWTPGVHGYTF. CDR3 sequence (DNA): TGTGCCTGGACTCCAGGGGTGCATGGCTACACCTTC. The J gene is TRBJ1-2, the V gene TRBV30; possible D gene TRBD1, 6 bases. In germline, CDR1 is GTSNPN, CDR2 SVGIG (reference sequence). With 4 bases removed from V and 6 bases from J, the gap between germline ends came to 12 bases. This CDR3 is 12 amino acids long.

This chain links TRBV9 with TRBJ1-2; possible D gene TRBD1, 6 bases. CDR3 length: 16 amino acids. The germline V gene encodes CDR1 SGDLS and CDR2 YYNGEE. The germline V and J ends were trimmed by 0 bases and 4 bases, with 16 bases remaining between them. Here the CDR3 reads CASSVGWSGETYGYTF. In nucleotides, the CDR3 is TGTGCCAGCAGCGTAGGATGGTCAGGGGAAACCTATGGCTACACCTTC.

The chain couples TRBV5-1 to TRBJ2-3; D is ambiguous. Per the germline V gene, CDR1 is SGHRS and CDR2 is YFSETQ. There are 15 residues in the CDR3. Trimming cost V 5 bases and J 4 bases, with 17 bases left between them. The CDR3, as DNA: TGCGCCAGCAGTTCTGACCTGGATGGAGCAGATACGCAGTATTTT. It encodes CASSSDLDGADTQYF.

The V gene is TRBV5-1, the J gene TRBJ2-3, with D perhaps TRBD1 (6 bases). The CDR3 totals 15 residues. Trimming stripped 2 bases from V and 1 base from J, with 11 bases between. Germline values: CDR1 SGHRS, CDR2 YFSETQ. CDR3: CASSFAAGGTDTQYF. DNA of the CDR3: TGCGCCAGCAGCTTCGCGGCAGGGGGCACAGATACGCAGTATTTT.

V and J are TRBV7-6 and TRBJ2-3; a weak D match, TRBD2 (5 bases). The V gene's germline CDR1 is SGHVS and CDR2 FNYEAQ. With 3 bases removed from V and 6 bases from J, the gap between germline ends came to 16 bases. This CDR3 has 15 residues. In DNA, the CDR3 is TGTGCCAGCAGCTTTAATACCGGGAACATGGATACGCAGTATTTT. This codes for CASSFNTGNMDTQYF.